The 5 T cell receptor beta chains in this list originate from one sample, sequenced in a study of blood T cell repertoires in COVID-19. Using immunoSEQ multiplex PCR, the repertoire was profiled, and TCRdb retains in-frame clones only, with some absent. The table records fewer than 250,000 clones, 85% to 90% of them present only once. The sequenced sample consisted of PBMCs or T cells enriched from blood (not recorded which). The source of these receptors is a man in his fifties who had been exposed to COVID-19.

This clone came up once. CDR3 loop: CASSYRTDNSPLHF. Here the CDR3 DNA reads TGTGCCAGCAGTTACCGGACAGATAATTCACCCCTCCACTTT. The chain uses TRBV6-5 and TRBJ1-6; perhaps TRBD1 as D (6 bases). The germline CDR1 and CDR2 sequences are MNHEY and SVGAGI. Trimming cost V 2 bases and J 5 bases, with 7 bases left between them. This CDR3 region has 14 residues.

The CDR3 DNA is TGTGCCACCAGTAAGACAGTGCAGCTAAACGATGAGCAGTTCTTC. Translation: CATSKTVQLNDEQFF. This chain joins TRBV24-1 and TRBJ2-1, with a tentative D call TRBD1 (5 bases). CDR3 length: 15 residues. V was clipped by 6 bases and J by 8 bases, with 19 bases between them. Germline lookup yields CDR1 KGHDR and CDR2 SFDVKD.

V is TRBV10-2 and J is TRBJ2-3, with 7 bases that match TRBD2. In germline, CDR1 is WSHSY, CDR2 SAAADI. This CDR3 contains 12 residues. Losses at the gene ends were 7 bases for V and 6 bases for J; bases not matched to a gene: 4. The CDR3 reads CASTSLADTQYF. The CDR3 coding sequence is TGCGCCAGCACCTCACTAGCGGATACGCAGTATTTT.

The genes are TRBV24-1 and TRBJ2-3, with 7 bases that match TRBD1. Germline loops: CDR1 KGHDR, CDR2 SFDVKD. The V segment lost 9 bases and the J segment 0 bases; nucleotides outside the gene matches: 2. This CDR3 has 13 residues. The DNA for the CDR3 is TGTGCCACCGGGGACAGTAGCACAGATACGCAGTATTTT. Translation: CATGDSSTDTQYF.

The chain combines TRBV5-7 with TRBJ2-7; 7 bases are a match to TRBD2. TRBV5-7 is assigned to the ORF class and has an uncertain function. The CDR3 is made up of 17 amino acids. V lost 4 bases to trimming and J lost 2 bases; unmatched junction nucleotides: 15. DNA for the CDR3: TGTGCCAGCAGCCCGGAGGAGGGACTACCCCTCACCTACGAGCAGTACTTC. Translated: CASSPEEGLPLTYEQYF.